This TCR beta chain was identified during a study of T cells after yellow fever vaccination. The CDR3 totals 13 residues. Germline V gene data show CDR1 as SQVTM and CDR2 as ANQGSEA. With 0 bases clipped from V and 4 bases from J, the junction kept 1 base outside the gene matches. TCRdb ran MiXCR on the 5' RACE reads and lists one entry per CDR3 protein. In the table there are more than 95,000 distinct CDR3 sequences, approximately 16% of which are singletons. This sequence joins TRBV29-1 and TRBJ1-2; TRBD1 matches at 8 bases. The material sequenced was CD8+ T cells sorted from PBMCs, taken 5 days after the yellow fever booster vaccination. The receptor was derived from a man younger than 35 who received the YFV17D yellow fever vaccine. DNA for the CDR3: TGCAGCGTTGAAGAGACAGGGGCCTATGGCTACACCTTC. Protein product: CSVEETGAYGYTF. Drawing the rest from reference TRBV29-1 and TRBJ1-2, the complete variable domain is SAVISQKPSRDICQRGTSLTIQCQVDSQVTMMFWYRQQPGQSLTLIATANQGSEATYESGFVIDKFPISRPNLTFSTLTVSNMSPEDSSIYLCSVEETGAYGYTFGSGTRLTVV.